This TCR beta chain was identified during a study of vaccination effects on CD4 cells after COVID-19 (dated by TCRdb to between 2021 and 2024). About the investigation overall: Two doses of either the BNT162b2 or the mRNA-1273 mRNA SARS-CoV-2 vaccine were administered to participants. The study compared SARS-CoV-2 spike-specific CD4+ TCR repertoires before and after mRNA vaccination in COVID-19 convalescent patients and infection-naive vaccine recipients. Altogether, 10 COVID-19 convalescent patients and a few SARS-CoV-2-naive healthy vaccine recipients made up the full study. The Oncomine TCR Beta short-read assay on an Illumina iSeq 100 was used to sequence cultures from other donors in the study.

From the cysteine through the phenylalanine, the CDR3 covers 13 amino acids. Only the CDR3 part of the read is kept: 39 bases, read in frame from the first base. CDR1 ENHRY and CDR2 SYGVKD were looked up in the germline V gene. V and J are truncated by 10 bases and 2 bases respectively, leaving an intervening sequence of 14 bases. Worth noting for this clone: Its antigen specificity is not known. It has no much larger one-base neighbor in the sample; base qualities were not kept.

To identify antigen-specific CD4+ T cell clonotypes by their expansion, the ViraFEST assay first stimulated PBMC with viral peptide pools and then applied TCR sequencing. After more than 9 days of culture, CD4+ T cells were isolated with the EasySep CD4+ T cell isolation kit. Negative nucleocapsid antibody results before and after vaccination confirmed that the healthy vaccine recipients had no prior SARS-CoV-2 infection. Under 2.5 million PBMC per well were cultured with around 9.8 ug/ml peptides in IMDM containing approximately 4.6% human AB serum, 10 IU/ml IL-2 and gentamicin. Half of the culture medium was replaced with fresh IL-2-containing medium on days 3 and 7. Each peptide stimulation condition was cultured in triplicate wells unless otherwise noted. Using Ficoll-Paque Plus gradient centrifugation, PBMC were separated from whole blood and then either used fresh or cryopreserved at -140C. The overlapping peptide pools covered the spike proteins of SARS-CoV-2 as well as those of the common cold coronaviruses HCoV-NL63, HCoV-OC43 and HCoV-229E. Genomic DNA was extracted from cultured CD4+ T cells with the QIAamp micro DNA kit.

Libraries were made using the immunoSEQ multiplex PCR assay. DNA from the cultured and isolated CD4+ T cells underwent TCR beta CDR3 sequencing. Under the source paper's analysis protocol: Non-productive TCR sequences were removed, reads were trimmed to the CDR3 region, and CDR3s of at least 7 amino acids were retained. The MANAFEST web app was used to identify antigen-specific clonotypes by comparing expansion in peptide wells with expansion in reference cultures. For clones to be considered positive, expansion at FDR<0.05 versus reference and all other wells, an odds ratio above 5, and a frequency above 0.1% in two replicate wells were required. A clonotype was called cross-reactive if it was significantly expanded both in SARS-CoV-2 spike wells and in at least one common cold coronavirus spike condition. Using the stringdist R package, CDR3 similarity was measured by Levenshtein distance, and unrooted trees were constructed with ape in R 3.6.1. TCRdb took over this immuneACCESS table, retaining in-frame rearrangements with V and J assigned. Such tables are incomplete; in checked studies, under half of the missing clones stem from an unresolved V gene, and the remainder is unexplained. V and J calls and clone size are those listed in that table; D and trimming were worked out from the DNA. The sample table holds 20,000 to 25,000 clones, of which approximately 74% were seen once. Approximately 10% of the sample rests with the top ten.

The research as a whole found: Marked clonal contraction was observed in both infection-induced and vaccine-induced clones at late post-vaccination timepoints, consistent with waning T cell responses. The study was limited by a small number of convalescent patients, and early post-infection timepoints were lacking. In healthy vaccine recipients, vaccine-induced clones were almost all SARS-CoV-2 mono-reactive, with only 1 of 255 being cross-reactive with common cold coronaviruses.

The sample was CD4+ T cells from PBMCs cultured with HCoV-NL63 spike peptides, taken before COVID-19 vaccination. In the paper's terms, the cell subset or site label means: HCoV-NL63 spike overlapping peptide pool stimulation. This sequence originates from a human donor who received a COVID-19 vaccine. This chain is built from TRBV10-3 and TRBJ2-5; the D segment may tentatively be TRBD1 or TRBD2, each giving 5 matched bases. The CDR3 sequence is CATEGRRQETQYF. The bases read TGTGCCACCGAGGGACGGCGACAAGAGACCCAGTACTTC.